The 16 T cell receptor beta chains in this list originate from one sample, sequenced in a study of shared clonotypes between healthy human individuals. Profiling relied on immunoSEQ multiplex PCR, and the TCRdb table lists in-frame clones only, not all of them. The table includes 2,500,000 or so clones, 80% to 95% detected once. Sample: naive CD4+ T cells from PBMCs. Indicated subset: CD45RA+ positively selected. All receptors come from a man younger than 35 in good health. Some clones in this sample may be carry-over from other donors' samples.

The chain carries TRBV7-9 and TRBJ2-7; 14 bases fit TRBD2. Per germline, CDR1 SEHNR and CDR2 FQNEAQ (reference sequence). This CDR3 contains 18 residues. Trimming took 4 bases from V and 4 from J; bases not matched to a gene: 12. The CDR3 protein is CASSSRGLAGVVGYEQYF. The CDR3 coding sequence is TGTGCCAGCAGCTCCCGGGGACTAGCGGGAGTGGTTGGATACGAGCAGTACTTC.

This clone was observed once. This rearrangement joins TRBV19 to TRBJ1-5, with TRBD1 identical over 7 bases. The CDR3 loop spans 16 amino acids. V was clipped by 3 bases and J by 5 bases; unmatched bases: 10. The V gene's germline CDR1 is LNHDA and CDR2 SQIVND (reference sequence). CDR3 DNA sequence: TGTGCCAGTAGTATCAGCCCCAGGGGGAGAGATCAGCCCCAGCATTTT. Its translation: CASSISPRGRDQPQHF.

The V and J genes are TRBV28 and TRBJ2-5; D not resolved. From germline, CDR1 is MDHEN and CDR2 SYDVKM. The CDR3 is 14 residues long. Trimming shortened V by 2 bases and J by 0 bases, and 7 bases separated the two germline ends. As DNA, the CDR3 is TGTGCCAGCAGTTTAGCCCCGCACCAAGAGACCCAGTACTTC. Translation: CASSLAPHQETQYF. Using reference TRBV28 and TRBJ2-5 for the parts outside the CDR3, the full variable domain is DVKVTQSSRYLVKRTGEKVFLECVQDMDHENMFWYRQDPGLGLRLIYFSYDVKMKEKGDIPEGYSVSREKKERFSLILESASTNQTSMYLCASSLAPHQETQYFGPGTRLLVL.

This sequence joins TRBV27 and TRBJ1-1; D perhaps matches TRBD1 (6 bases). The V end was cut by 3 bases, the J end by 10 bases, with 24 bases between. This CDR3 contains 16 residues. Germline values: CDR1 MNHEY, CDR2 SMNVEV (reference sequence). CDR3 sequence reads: CASSFQGTLGPERAFF. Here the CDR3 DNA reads TGTGCCAGCAGTTTCCAGGGGACATTAGGTCCCGAACGAGCTTTCTTT.

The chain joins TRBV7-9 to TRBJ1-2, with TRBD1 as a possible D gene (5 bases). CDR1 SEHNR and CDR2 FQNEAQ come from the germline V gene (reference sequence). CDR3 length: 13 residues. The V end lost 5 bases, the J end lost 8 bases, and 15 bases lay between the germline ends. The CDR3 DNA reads TGTGCCAGCAGCCCGGGACCGATGGAGGGCTACACCTTC. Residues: CASSPGPMEGYTF.

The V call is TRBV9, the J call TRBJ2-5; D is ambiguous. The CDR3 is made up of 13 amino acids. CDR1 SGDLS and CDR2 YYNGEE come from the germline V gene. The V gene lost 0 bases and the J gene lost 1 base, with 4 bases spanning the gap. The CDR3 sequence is CASSVEAQETQYF. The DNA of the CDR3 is TGTGCCAGCAGCGTAGAGGCCCAAGAGACCCAGTACTTC. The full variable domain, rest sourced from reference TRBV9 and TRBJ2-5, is DSGVTQTPKHLITATGQRVTLRCSPRSGDLSVYWYQQSLDQGLQFLIQYYNGEERAKGNILERFSAQQFPDLHSELNLSSLELGDSALYFCASSVEAQETQYFGPGTRLLVL.

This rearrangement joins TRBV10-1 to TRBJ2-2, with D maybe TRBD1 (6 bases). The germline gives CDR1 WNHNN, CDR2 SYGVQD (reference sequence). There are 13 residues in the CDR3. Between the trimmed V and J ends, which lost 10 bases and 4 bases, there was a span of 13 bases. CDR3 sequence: CATAQGTTGELFF. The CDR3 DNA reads TGCGCCACCGCCCAGGGGACCACCGGGGAGCTGTTTTTT.

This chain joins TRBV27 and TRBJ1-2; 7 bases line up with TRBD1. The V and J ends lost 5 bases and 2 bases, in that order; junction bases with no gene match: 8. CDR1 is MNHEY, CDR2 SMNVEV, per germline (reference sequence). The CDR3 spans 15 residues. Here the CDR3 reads CASSPGQKRNYGYTF. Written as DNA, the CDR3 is TGTGCCAGCAGTCCGGGACAGAAAAGAAACTATGGCTACACCTTC.

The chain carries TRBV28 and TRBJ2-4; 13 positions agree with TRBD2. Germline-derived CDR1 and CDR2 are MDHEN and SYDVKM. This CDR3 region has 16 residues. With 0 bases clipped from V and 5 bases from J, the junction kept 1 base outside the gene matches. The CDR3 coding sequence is TGTGCCAGCAGTTTATGGACTAGCGGGAGGCAAAACATTCAGTACTTC. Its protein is CASSLWTSGRQNIQYF.

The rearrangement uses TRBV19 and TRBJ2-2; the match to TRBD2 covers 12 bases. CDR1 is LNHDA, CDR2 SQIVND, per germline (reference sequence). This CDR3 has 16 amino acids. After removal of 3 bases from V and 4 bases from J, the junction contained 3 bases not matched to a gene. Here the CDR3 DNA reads TGTGCCAGTAGTATTCAACTAGCGGGAGGCACCGGGGAGCTGTTTTTT. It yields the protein CASSIQLAGGTGELFF.

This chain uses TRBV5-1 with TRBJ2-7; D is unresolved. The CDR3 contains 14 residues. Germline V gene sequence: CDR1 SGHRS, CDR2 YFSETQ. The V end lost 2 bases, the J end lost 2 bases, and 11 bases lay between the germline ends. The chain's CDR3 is CASSFLGSPYEQYF. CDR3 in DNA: TGCGCCAGCAGCTTCCTCGGAAGCCCCTACGAGCAGTACTTC.

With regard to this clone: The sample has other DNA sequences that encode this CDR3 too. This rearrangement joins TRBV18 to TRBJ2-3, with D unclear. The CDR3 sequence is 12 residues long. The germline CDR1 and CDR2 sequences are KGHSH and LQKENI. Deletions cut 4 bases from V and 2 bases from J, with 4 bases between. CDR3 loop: CASSRDTDTQYF. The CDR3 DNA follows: TGTGCCAGCTCACGAGACACAGATACGCAGTATTTT.

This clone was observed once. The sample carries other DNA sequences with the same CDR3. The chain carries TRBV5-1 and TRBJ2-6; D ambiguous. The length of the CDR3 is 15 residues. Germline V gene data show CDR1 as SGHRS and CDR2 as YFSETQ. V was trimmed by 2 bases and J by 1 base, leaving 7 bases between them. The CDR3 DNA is TGCGCCAGCAGCTTCGAAGGGTCTGGGGCCAACGTCCTGACTTTC. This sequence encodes CASSFEGSGANVLTF.

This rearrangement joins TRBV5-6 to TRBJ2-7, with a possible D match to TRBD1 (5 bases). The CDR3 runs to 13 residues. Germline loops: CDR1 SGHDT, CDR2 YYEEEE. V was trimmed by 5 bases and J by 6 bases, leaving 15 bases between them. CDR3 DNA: TGTGCCAGCAGGAGGACGGCGCAGGGCGAGCAGTACTTC. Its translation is CASRRTAQGEQYF.

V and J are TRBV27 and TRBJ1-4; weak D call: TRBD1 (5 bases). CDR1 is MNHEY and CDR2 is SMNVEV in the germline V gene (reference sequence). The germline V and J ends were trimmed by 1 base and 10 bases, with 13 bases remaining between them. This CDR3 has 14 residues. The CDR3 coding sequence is TGTGCCAGCAGTTTATTAGGGGCCGAGGGAAAACTGTTTTTT. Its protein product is CASSLLGAEGKLFF.

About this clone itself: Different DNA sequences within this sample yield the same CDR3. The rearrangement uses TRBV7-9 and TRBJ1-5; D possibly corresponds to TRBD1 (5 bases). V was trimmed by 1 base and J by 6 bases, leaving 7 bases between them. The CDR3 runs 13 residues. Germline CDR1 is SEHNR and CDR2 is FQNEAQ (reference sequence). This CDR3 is CASSLEGAQPQHF. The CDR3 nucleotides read TGTGCCAGCAGCTTAGAAGGGGCTCAGCCCCAGCATTTT.